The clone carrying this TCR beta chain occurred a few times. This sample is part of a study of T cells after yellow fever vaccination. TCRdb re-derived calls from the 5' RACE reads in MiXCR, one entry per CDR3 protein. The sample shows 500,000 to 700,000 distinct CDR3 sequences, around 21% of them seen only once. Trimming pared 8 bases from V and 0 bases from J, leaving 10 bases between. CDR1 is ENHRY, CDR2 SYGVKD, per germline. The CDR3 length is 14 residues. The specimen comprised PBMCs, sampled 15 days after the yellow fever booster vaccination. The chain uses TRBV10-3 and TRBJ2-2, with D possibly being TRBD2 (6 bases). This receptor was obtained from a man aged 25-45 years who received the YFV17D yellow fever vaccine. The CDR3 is CAIQEGPNTGELFF. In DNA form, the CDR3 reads TGTGCCATCCAGGAGGGACCGAACACCGGGGAGCTGTTTTTT.